This TCR beta chain was obtained from a study of blood T cell repertoires in COVID-19 (dated by TCRdb to the early 2020s). Background on the whole study: Samples covering the acute and convalescent phases of COVID-19 were provided by collaborators in the United States, Italy and Spain. HLA class I and class II types, where available, came from metadata supplied by the sample provider rather than from assay-based typing. Deeply sampled blood TCRbeta repertoires from subjects exposed to, actively infected with, or recovered from COVID-19 were included in the dataset. The samples were drawn from the first 160 participants of the ongoing ImmuneRACE study and from some 1,300 subjects provided by 6 global collaborators. A de-identified subject ID, COVID-19 status, age in years and sex were almost always included in the sample metadata. The repertoires were made available in a free public database intended to serve as a resource for research on the immune response to SARS-CoV-2. The prospective study material was composed of cDNA or gDNA derived from T cells, B-cell-depleted T cells, or PBMCs. The study at large found these results: The amount of clinical and demographic metadata varied by source and participant and was provided uncurated.

The immunoSEQ Assay, a bias-controlled multiplex PCR, was used to amplify TCRbeta CDR3 regions from genomic DNA. The authors processed their data as follows. The number of nucleated cells in each sample was estimated by amplification of reference gene primers within the assay. Sequence reads were collapsed and filtered to measure the absolute abundance of every unique TCRbeta CDR3 rearrangement. For each sample, productive Simpson clonality was calculated as the square root of Simpson's diversity index over productive rearrangements. TCRdb took over this immuneACCESS table, retaining in-frame rearrangements with V and J assigned. Such tables are incomplete; in checked studies, under half of the missing clones stem from an unresolved V gene, and the remainder is unexplained. Clone size and the V and J calls come from that table; the DNA yielded D and trimming. The sample profile shows about 63,000 clones; 88% of them were found once. More than 4% of the sample is held by the ten biggest clonotypes.

From its cysteine to its phenylalanine, the CDR3 spans 11 amino acids. The kept DNA is CDR3 alone, 33 bases in frame from the first base. A distance of 15 bases separates the germline ends of V and J, which lose 8 bases and 7 bases respectively. CDR1 GTSNPN and CDR2 SVGIG are derived from the germline V gene (reference sequence). This clone was seen only once. It lacks a known antigen. It has no much larger one-base neighbor in the sample; base qualities were not kept. Whole blood was collected in K2EDTA tubes by collaborating institutions according to the institutions' own protocols. For TCRbeta analysis, collaborators shipped samples as frozen whole blood, isolated PBMCs, or DNA extracted from either of those sample types.

The clonotype originates from a human donor in a cohort sampled during active COVID-19. The chain is encoded by TRBV30 joined to TRBJ2-7; TRBD1 is perhaps the D gene, given 6 matching bases. Material for sequencing was peripheral blood. CDR3 loop: CAGQGTGEQYF. The sequenced DNA: TGTGCCGGGCAGGGGACGGGGGAGCAGTACTTC.